This TCR beta chain was retrieved from a study of early stage breast cancer tumors. V was cut by 1 base and J by 5 bases, with 2 bases left in between. Germline V gene data show CDR1 as DFQATT and CDR2 as SNEGSKA (reference sequence). This CDR3 has 11 residues. The method was immunoSEQ multiplex PCR; TCRdb's version includes in-frame clones alone and lacks a portion of them. The data contain about 9,500 clones, roughly 70% of them singletons. The sequenced sample consisted of breast tumor tissue. The V and J genes are TRBV20-1 and TRBJ2-2; unclear D gene. This TCR was recovered from a person in their fifties with breast cancer. The CDR3 is CSARGTGELFF. The DNA for the CDR3 is TGCAGTGCTAGAGGAACCGGGGAGCTGTTTTTT.